A selection of T cell receptor beta chains follows, all from one sample in a study of T cell responses to AZD1222 COVID-19 vaccine. The table came from immunoSEQ multiplex PCR; TCRdb's copy has only in-frame clones and leaves some out. The data contain over 85,000 clones, almost 90% of them singletons. Specimen: peripheral blood, collected on day 0 of AZD1222 vaccination. All receptors derive from an adult in good health. CDR3s include the opening cysteine and the closing phenylalanine or tryptophan. A D gene is named only where the DNA matches it firmly. Size tells how often a clone was seen (once, few, many) or the class of an expanded clone, and some rows leave it out.

clone_size	v_call	j_call	d_call	cdr3_nt	cdr3_aa
-	TRBV12-1	TRBJ2-1	-	TGTGCCAGCGAGGGGGGACTAGGGCTAGGGAATGAGCAGTTCTTC	CASEGGLGLGNEQFF
-	TRBV12-3/TRBV12-4	TRBJ2-5	-	TGTGCCAGCAGTTTAGAAGAGACCCAGTACTTC	CASSLEETQYF
-	TRBV21-1	TRBJ2-5	-	TGTGCCAGCAGCAACGGCGGGCGGGGGGGCCCGGGAGAGACCCAGTACTTC	CASSNGGRGGPGETQYF
-	TRBV7-2	TRBJ1-3	-	TGTGCCAGCAGCTTAGACGGGCCCTTCTCTGGAAACACCATATATTTT	CASSLDGPFSGNTIYF
-	TRBV19	TRBJ2-4	TRBD1	TGTGCCAGTAGTTTACAACGACAGGGGGCGTCAGCGGTAGCCAAAAACATTCAGTACTTC	CASSLQRQGASAVAKNIQYF
-	TRBV3-1/TRBV3-2	TRBJ2-1	-	TGTGCCAGCAGCCAAGTCATTGGGACGGTTTACAATGAGCAGTTCTTC	CASSQVIGTVYNEQFF
-	TRBV5-1	TRBJ2-5	-	TGCGCCAGCAGCTTTGGAGCAGCCCAAGAGACCCAGTACTTC	CASSFGAAQETQYF
-	TRBV6-5	TRBJ2-2	-	TGTGCCAGCAGTTACGTCCGAACGAACACCGGGGAGCTGTTTTTT	CASSYVRTNTGELFF
few	TRBV19	TRBJ2-1	-	TGTGCCAGTAGTATAGATAGTGTCCTCGCTGAGCAGTTCTTC	CASSIDSVLAEQFF
-	TRBV5-6	TRBJ1-6	-	TGTGCCAGCAGCCCGAGGGCTTCACCCCTCCACTTT	CASSPRASPLHF
-	TRBV6-2/TRBV6-3	TRBJ1-5	TRBD1	TGTGCCAGCAGTTACAGGGTGGGACAGGGGGCTGGTTGGCAGCCCCAGCATTTT	CASSYRVGQGAGWQPQHF
-	TRBV19	TRBJ1-5	-	TGTGCCAGTAGTATGGGGTCAGGGCCTCAGCCCCAGCATTTT	CASSMGSGPQPQHF
-	TRBV14	TRBJ1-4	-	TGTGCCAGCAGCCACCAACAGGAGACCAATGAAAAACTGTTTTTT	CASSHQQETNEKLFF
-	TRBV27	TRBJ1-5	-	TGTGCCAGCCGCAATCGGGGTGGCAATCAGCCCCAGCATTTT	CASRNRGGNQPQHF
-	TRBV6-5	TRBJ1-1	TRBD1	TGTGCCAGCAGTTCGGTACAGGGGGCGGTCACTGAAGCTTTCTTT	CASSSVQGAVTEAFF
-	TRBV12-3/TRBV12-4	TRBJ1-2	-	TGTGCCAGCAGCACAGGGTATGGCTACACCTTC	CASSTGYGYTF
-	TRBV4-1	TRBJ1-2	-	TGCGCCAGCAGCCAAGATTGGAGCAGGGCTAACTATGGCTACACCTTC	CASSQDWSRANYGYTF
-	TRBV24-1	TRBJ2-3	-	TGTGCCACCAGTGATCGCCCGACCGGCACAGATACGCAGTATTTT	CATSDRPTGTDTQYF
-	TRBV4-1	TRBJ2-1	TRBD2	TGCGCCAGCAGTCACAGGACTAGCGGGGGGAATGAGCAGTTCTTC	CASSHRTSGGNEQFF
-	TRBV9	TRBJ1-1	-	TGTGCCAGCAGCGTAGGGGGCAGTGAAGCTTTCTTT	CASSVGGSEAFF
-	TRBV15	TRBJ1-4	-	TGTGCCACCAGCAGAGGAGGGGGAACCAGTTATGAAAAACTGTTTTTT	CATSRGGGTSYEKLFF
-	TRBV4-1	TRBJ2-3	TRBD2	TGCGCCAGCAGTCCCTCCCTAGCGGGATCCTTCACAGATACGCAGTATTTT	CASSPSLAGSFTDTQYF
-	TRBV7-3	TRBJ1-1	-	TGTGCCAGCAGCGTAGCTGACGGGGCCACTGAAGCTTTCTTT	CASSVADGATEAFF